This T cell receptor beta chain was obtained from a study of blood T cell repertoires in COVID-19. Background on the study: Spain, Italy and the United States supplied samples that represented acute and convalescent COVID-19.

J gave up 0 bases and V 5 bases, and 6 bases lay outside the gene matches. From germline, CDR1 is SGHTA and CDR2 FQGNSA. The CDR3 spans 16 residues. The data were produced by immunoSEQ multiplex PCR, yet TCRdb's version contains in-frame clones alone and is incomplete. The sample carries some 99,000 clones, around 80% recorded once. The TCR sequence derives from a human donor in a cohort sampled during active or convalescent COVID-19. The chain links TRBV7-2 to TRBJ2-3; 9 bases line up with TRBD2. Sequencing was done on a sample of peripheral blood. DNA for the CDR3: TGTGCCAGCAGCCTAGGGAGCGGGGGGAGCACAGATACGCAGTATTTT. Protein: CASSLGSGGSTDTQYF.